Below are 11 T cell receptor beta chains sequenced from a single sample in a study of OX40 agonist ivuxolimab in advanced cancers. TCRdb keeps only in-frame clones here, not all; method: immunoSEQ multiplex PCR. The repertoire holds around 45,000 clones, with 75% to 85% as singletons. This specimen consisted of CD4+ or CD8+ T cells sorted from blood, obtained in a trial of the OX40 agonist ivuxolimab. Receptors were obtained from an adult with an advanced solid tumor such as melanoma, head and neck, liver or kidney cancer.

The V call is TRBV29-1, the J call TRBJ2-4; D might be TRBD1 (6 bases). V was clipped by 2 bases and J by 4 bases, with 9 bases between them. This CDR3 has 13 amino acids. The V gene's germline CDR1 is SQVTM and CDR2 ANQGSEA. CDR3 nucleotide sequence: TGCAGCGTTGAACAGGGGCCAAAAAACATTCAGTACTTC. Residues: CSVEQGPKNIQYF.

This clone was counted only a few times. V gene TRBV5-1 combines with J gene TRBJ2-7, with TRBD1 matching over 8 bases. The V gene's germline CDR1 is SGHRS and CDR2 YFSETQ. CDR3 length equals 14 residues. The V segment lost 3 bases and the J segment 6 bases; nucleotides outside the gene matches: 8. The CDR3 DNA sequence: TGCGCCAGCAGCTCAACAGGGGGATCCCTCGAGCAGTACTTC. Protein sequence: CASSSTGGSLEQYF.

CDR3 DNA sequence: TGTGCCAGCAGCTCCTTCCGGACTCACGAAGCTTTCTTT. Its protein is CASSSFRTHEAFF. The chain is built from TRBV11-2 and TRBJ1-1; D is unclear. Germline CDR1 and CDR2: SGHAT and FQNNGV. This CDR3 is built from 13 residues. Trimming took 4 bases from V and 8 from J, leaving 14 bases between them.

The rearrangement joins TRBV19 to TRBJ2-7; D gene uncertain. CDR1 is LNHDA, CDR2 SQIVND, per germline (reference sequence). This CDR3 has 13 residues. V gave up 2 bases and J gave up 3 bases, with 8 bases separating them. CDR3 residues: CASSIRTGYEQYF. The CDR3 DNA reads TGTGCCAGTAGTATACGGACGGGCTACGAGCAGTACTTC. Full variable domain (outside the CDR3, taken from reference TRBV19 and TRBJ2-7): DGGITQSPKYLFRKEGQNVTLSCEQNLNHDAMYWYRQDPGQGLRLIYYSQIVNDFQKGDIAEGYSVSREKKESFPLTVTSAQKNPTAFYLCASSIRTGYEQYFGPGTRLTVT.

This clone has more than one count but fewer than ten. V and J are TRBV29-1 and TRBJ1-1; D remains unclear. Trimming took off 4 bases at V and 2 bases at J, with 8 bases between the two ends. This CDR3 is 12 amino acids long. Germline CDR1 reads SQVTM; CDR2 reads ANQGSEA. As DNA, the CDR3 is TGCAGCGTTGGTGGAGTAAACACTGAAGCTTTCTTT. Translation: CSVGGVNTEAFF. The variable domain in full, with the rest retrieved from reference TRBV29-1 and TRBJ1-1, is SAVISQKPSRDICQRGTSLTIQCQVDSQVTMMFWYRQQPGQSLTLIATANQGSEATYESGFVIDKFPISRPNLTFSTLTVSNMSPEDSSIYLCSVGGVNTEAFFGQGTRLTVV.

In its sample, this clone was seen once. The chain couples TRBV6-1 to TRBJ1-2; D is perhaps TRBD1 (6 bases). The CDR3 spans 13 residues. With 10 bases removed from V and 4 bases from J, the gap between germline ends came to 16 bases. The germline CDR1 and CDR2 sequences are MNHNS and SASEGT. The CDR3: CAISGQLVYGYTF. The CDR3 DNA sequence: TGTGCCATCAGCGGACAGCTCGTCTATGGCTACACCTTC.

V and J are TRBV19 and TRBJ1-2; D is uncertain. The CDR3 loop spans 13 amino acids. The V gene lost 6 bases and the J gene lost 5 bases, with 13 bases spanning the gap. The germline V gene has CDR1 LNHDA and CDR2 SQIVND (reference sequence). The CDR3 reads CASREYRDYGYTF. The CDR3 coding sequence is TGTGCCAGTAGGGAATACCGAGATTATGGCTACACCTTC.

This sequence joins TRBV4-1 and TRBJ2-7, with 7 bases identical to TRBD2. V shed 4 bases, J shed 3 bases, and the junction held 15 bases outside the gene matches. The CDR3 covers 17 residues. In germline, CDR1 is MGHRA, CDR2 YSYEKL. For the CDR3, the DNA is TGCGCCAGCAGCCTTCACAAAGGGGCTAGCGGAAGCTACGAGCAGTACTTC. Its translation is CASSLHKGASGSYEQYF.

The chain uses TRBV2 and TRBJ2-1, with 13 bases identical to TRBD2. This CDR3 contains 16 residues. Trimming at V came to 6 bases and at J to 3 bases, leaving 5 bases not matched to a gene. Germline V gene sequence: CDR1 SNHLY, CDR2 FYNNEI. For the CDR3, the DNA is TGTGCCAGCAGGACCGGGACTAGCGGGGTCTACAATGAGCAGTTCTTC. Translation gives CASRTGTSGVYNEQFF. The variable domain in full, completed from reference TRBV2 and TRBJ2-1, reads EPEVTQTPSHQVTQMGQEVILRCVPISNHLYFYWYRQILGQKVEFLVSFYNNEISEKSEIFDDQFSVERPDGSNFTLKIRSTKLEDSAMYFCASRTGTSGVYNEQFFGPGTRLTVL.

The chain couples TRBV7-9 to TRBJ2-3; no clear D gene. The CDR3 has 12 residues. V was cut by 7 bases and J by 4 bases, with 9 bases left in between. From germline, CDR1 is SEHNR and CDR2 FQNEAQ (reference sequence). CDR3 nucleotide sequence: TGTGCCAGCATGGGCGGTGCAGATACGCAGTATTTT. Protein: CASMGGADTQYF.

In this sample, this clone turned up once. CDR3 in amino acids: CASSGGGTYNEQFF. CDR3 DNA sequence: TGTGCCAGCAGCGGAGGGGGTACCTACAATGAGCAGTTCTTC. V is TRBV9 and J is TRBJ2-1, with a weak D call TRBD1 (6 bases). Trimming shortened V by 3 bases and J by 2 bases, and 9 bases separated the two germline ends. Germline CDR1 is SGDLS and CDR2 is YYNGEE. The CDR3 spans 14 residues.